These T cell receptor beta chains were read from a single sample in a study of shared clonotypes between healthy human individuals. TCRdb keeps only in-frame clones here, not all; method: immunoSEQ multiplex PCR. The sample includes some 350,000 clones, approximately 74% of them seen just once. The sequenced sample was memory CD4+ T cells sorted from blood. These receptors were collected from a man aged 25-45 years in good health. CDR3s leave out the opening cysteine and the closing phenylalanine or tryptophan.

>TRBJ2-3|TRBV28
ASRTSGSTDTQY
>TRBJ1-5|TRBV6-1
ASSEERIYSNQPQH
>TRBJ2-1|TRBV15
ATSRVFPSLVATEYNEQF
>TRBJ2-7|TRBV28
ASSFMGATYEQY
>TRBJ2-1|TRBV9
ASSVPTLGPQLGSYYNEQF
>TRBJ2-4|TRBV14
ASSRQTPVGRNIQY
>TRBJ2-6|TRBV15
ATSRGEGAGANVLT
>TRBJ2-7|TRBV20-1
SALQTYEQY
>TRBJ2-1|TRBV28
ASSLWSSGGYNEQF
>TRBJ2-2|TRBV19
ASRKSTGELF
>TRBJ2-6|TRBV23-1
APPRTGTSSGANVLT
>TRBJ1-5|TRBV2
ASSEGRAGQPQH
>TRBJ2-3|TRBV10-1
ASSDSHMDTQY
>TRBJ2-2|TRBV7-6
ASSLASPGANTGELF
>TRBJ2-5|TRBV15
ATSRDPGETQY
>TRBJ2-5|TRBV5-4
ASSLGGSGVETQY
>TRBJ1-6|TRBV18
ASSQYTSRAFNSPLH
>TRBJ1-5|TRBV18
ASSYYPGQLNQPQH
>TRBJ1-1|TRBV5-1
ASSLAGGARTEAF
>TRBJ2-1|TRBV5-6
ASSLGLYSYNEQF
>TRBJ1-1|TRBV5-1
ASSLKDRDTEAF
>TRBJ2-2|TRBV11-2
ASSSIGRTGELF
>TRBJ1-2|TRBV7-6
ASSDRYGGYT
>TRBJ1-5|TRBV6-1
ASSEVGVPRIPQH
>TRBJ2-1|TRBV7-8
ASASGSFFNEQF
>TRBJ2-3|TRBV5-1
ASSLGGLAGADTQY
>TRBJ2-6|TRBV6-5
ASSSSWTGANVLT
>NA|TRBV2
ASETGVYEQY
>TRBJ2-1|TRBV2
ASSERETGNEQF
>TRBJ2-2|TRBV5-1
ASSLATGGAHTGELF
>TRBJ2-5|TRBV5-4
ASSWGDRVETQY
>TRBJ1-2|TRBV4-1
ASSQGDRGQGGYT
>TRBJ2-2|TRBV19
ASSLAGLNTGELF
>TRBJ1-5|TRBV30
AWSSGTGNQPQH
>TRBJ2-3|TRBV19
ASSNRGAPHTDTQY
>TRBJ2-1|TRBV4-3
ASSLWTSNNEQF
>TRBJ2-7|TRBV9
ASSGGTGGYEQY
>TRBJ2-1|TRBV10-3
AISERGQTYEQF
>TRBJ2-3|TRBV7-2
ASSLAIRGSADTQY
>TRBJ1-1|TRBV29-1
SVETRAGANTEAF